The T cell receptor (beta chain) under discussion was sequenced for a study of T cells after posttransplantation cyclophosphamide. Regarding the study as a whole: After PTCy, TRB diversity resembled that of CNI/methotrexate controls. Later blood repertoires were often dominated by clones from the donor CD8+ memory compartment. Skin or GI-infiltrating T cells shared few TRB sequences with blood.

The CDR3 runs 14 residues. The ends were cut back, 6 bases at V and 8 bases at J, with 14 bases in the middle. The germline V gene encodes CDR1 MNHEY and CDR2 SVGAGI. Cyclophosphamide on days +3 and +4 followed busulfan-fludarabine conditioning and a marrow graft. The data were produced by immunoSEQ multiplex PCR, yet TCRdb's version contains in-frame clones alone and is incomplete. This table has some 6,200 clones, roughly nine tenths appearing once. Turning to this clone: The antigen remains undetermined.

Here the sequenced sample was CD8+ T cells sorted from blood, taken after allogeneic stem cell transplant with posttransplant cyclophosphamide. V is TRBV6-5 and J is TRBJ1-6; TRBD1 is a possible D gene (6 bases). This clonotype was sampled from a male patient aged 55-69 years who received an allogeneic stem cell transplant from a related donor and was CMV-positive. The T cells may come from the graft donor. This chain's CDR3 is CASSHGGADSPLHF. CDR3 coding DNA: TGTGCCAGCAGCCACGGGGGGGCAGATTCACCCCTCCACTTT.